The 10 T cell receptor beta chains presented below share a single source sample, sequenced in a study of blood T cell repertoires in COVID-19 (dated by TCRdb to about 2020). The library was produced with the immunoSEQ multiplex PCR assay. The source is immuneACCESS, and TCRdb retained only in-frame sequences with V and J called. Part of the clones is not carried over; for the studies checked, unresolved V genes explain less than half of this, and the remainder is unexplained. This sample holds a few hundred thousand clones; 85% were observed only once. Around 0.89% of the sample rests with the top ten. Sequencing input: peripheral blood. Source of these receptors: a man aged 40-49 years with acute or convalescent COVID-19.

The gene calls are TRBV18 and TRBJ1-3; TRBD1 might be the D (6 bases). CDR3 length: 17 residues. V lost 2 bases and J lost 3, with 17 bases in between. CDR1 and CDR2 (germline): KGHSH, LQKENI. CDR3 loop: CASSPAPAGAGGNTIYF. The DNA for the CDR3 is TGTGCCAGCTCACCAGCCCCCGCAGGGGCAGGTGGAAACACCATATATTTT.

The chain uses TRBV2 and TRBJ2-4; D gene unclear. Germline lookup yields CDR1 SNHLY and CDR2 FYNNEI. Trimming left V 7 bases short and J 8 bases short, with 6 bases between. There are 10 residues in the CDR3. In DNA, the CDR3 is TGTGCCAGCATGTCGGACATTCAGTACTTC. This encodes CASMSDIQYF.

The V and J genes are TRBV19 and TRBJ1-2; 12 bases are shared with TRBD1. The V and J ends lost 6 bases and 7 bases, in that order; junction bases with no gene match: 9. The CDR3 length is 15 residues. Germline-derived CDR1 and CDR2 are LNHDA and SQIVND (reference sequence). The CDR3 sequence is CASSDPGQGAPGYTF. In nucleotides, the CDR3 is TGTGCCAGTAGCGACCCGGGACAGGGGGCGCCTGGCTACACCTTC. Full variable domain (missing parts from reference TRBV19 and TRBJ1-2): DGGITQSPKYLFRKEGQNVTLSCEQNLNHDAMYWYRQDPGQGLRLIYYSQIVNDFQKGDIAEGYSVSREKKESFPLTVTSAQKNPTAFYLCASSDPGQGAPGYTFGSGTRLTVV.

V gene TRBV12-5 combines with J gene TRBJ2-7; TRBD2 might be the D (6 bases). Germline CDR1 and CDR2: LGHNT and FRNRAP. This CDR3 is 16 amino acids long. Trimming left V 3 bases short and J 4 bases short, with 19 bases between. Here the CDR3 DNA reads TGTGCTAGTGGTTTCCCCGGTAGGTCGGGGGTATACGAGCAGTACTTC. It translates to CASGFPGRSGVYEQYF.

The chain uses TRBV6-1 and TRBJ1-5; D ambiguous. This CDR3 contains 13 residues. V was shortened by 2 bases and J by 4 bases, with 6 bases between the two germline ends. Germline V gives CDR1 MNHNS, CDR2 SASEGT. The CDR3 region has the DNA TGTGCCAGCAGTGAAAGCTTGAATCAGCCCCAGCATTTT. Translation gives CASSESLNQPQHF.

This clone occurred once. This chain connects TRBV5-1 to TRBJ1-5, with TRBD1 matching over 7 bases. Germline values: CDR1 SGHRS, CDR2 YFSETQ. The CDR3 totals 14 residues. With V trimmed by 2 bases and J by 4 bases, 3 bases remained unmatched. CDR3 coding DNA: TGCGCCAGCAGCTTCACAGGGGAAAATCAGCCCCAGCATTTT. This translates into CASSFTGENQPQHF. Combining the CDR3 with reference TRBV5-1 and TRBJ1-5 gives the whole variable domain KAGVTQTPRYLIKTRGQQVTLSCSPISGHRSVSWYQQTPGQGLQFLFEYFSETQRNKGNFPGRFSGRQFSNSRSEMNVSTLELGDSALYLCASSFTGENQPQHFGDGTRLSIL.

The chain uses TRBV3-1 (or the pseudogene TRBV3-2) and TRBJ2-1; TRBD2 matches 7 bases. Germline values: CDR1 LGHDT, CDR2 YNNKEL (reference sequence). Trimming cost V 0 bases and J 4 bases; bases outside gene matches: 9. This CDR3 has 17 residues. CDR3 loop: CASSQDRWRGRYNEQFF. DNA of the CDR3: TGTGCCAGCAGCCAAGATAGGTGGCGGGGGAGATACAATGAGCAGTTCTTC.

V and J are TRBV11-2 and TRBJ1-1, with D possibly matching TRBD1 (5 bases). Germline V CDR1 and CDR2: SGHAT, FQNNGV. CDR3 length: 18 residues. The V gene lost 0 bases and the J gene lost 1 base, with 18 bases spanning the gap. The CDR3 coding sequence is TGTGCCAGCAGCTTAGATATCCCGGGGGGTGAGACGAACACTGAAGCTTTCTTT. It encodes CASSLDIPGGETNTEAFF.

The CDR3 DNA reads TGTGCCAGCAGCCAAGCCCAGGGGAGAAATTCACCCCTCCACTTT. This encodes CASSQAQGRNSPLHF. The J gene is TRBJ1-6, the V gene TRBV14; weak D call: TRBD1 (6 bases). Between the trimmed V and J ends, which lost 1 base and 7 bases, there was a span of 11 bases. This CDR3 comprises 15 residues. Germline lookup yields CDR1 SGHDN and CDR2 FVKESK.

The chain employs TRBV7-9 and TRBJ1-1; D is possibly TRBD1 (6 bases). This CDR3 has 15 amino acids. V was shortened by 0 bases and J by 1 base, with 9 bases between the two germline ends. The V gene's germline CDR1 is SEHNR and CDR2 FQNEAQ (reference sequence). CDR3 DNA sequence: TGTGCCAGCAGCTTAGCGGACAGTAGGAACACTGAAGCTTTCTTT. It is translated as CASSLADSRNTEAFF. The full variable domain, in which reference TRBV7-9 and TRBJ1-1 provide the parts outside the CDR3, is DTGVSQNPRHKITKRGQNVTFRCDPISEHNRLYWYRQTLGQGPEFLTYFQNEAQLEKSRLLSDRFSAERPKGSFSTLEIQRTEQGDSAMYLCASSLADSRNTEAFFGQGTRLTVV.